This T cell receptor (beta chain) was captured in a study of cytomegalovirus exposure and HLA in healthy donors. Study-wide context: Approximately 180 million T cells yielded approximately 100 million unique TCR beta sequences, as an earlier analysis found.

Overall study findings and caveats: Researchers catalogued 164 TCR beta chains as cytomegalovirus-associated.

Points on this clone: Its antigen is undetermined.

V lost 6 bases and J lost 0, with 15 bases in between. The length of the CDR3 is 17 residues. Germline V gene lookup returns CDR1 KGHSH and CDR2 LQKENI. The PCR contained 60 Vbeta and 13 Jbeta primers. Here immunoSEQ multiplex PCR was the method, and the copy in TCRdb shows in-frame clones only, minus some. The table lists approximately 180,000 clones, roughly 79% of them singletons. This clonotype was sampled from a woman aged 18-29 years in good health and CMV-seropositive. Material: PBMCs. The J gene is TRBJ2-6, the V gene TRBV18; the D gene is possibly TRBD1 (6 bases). The chain's CDR3 is CASSTGLLNSGANVLTF. DNA of the CDR3: TGTGCCAGCTCCACAGGGTTACTTAACTCTGGGGCCAACGTCCTGACTTTC.